The next 8 T cell receptor beta chains were all read from a single sample in a study of T cell repertoires in cytomegalovirus infection. These TCRs are of unknown antigen specificity. TCRdb re-called the reads with MiXCR, one entry per CDR3 protein. The sample holds some 150,000 distinct CDR3 sequences, 25% to 35% seen once. Sequenced here: CD8+ T cells from cultured PBMCs, sampled from culture after CMV antigen stimulation. The receptors were gathered from a human donor in good health (CMV status not recorded). Some clones in this sample may be carry-over from other donors' samples.

The sample holds a few counts of this clonotype. The chain joins TRBV4-1 to TRBJ1-2, with no clear D. The CDR3 runs 13 residues. Trimming removed 0 bases at V and 5 bases at J, with 7 bases between. CDR1 and CDR2 from the germline V gene are MGHRA and YSYEKL. The CDR3 nucleotides read TGCGCCAGCAGCCAAGATCTGGATTATGGCTACACCTTC. Protein product: CASSQDLDYGYTF.

In this sample, this clonotype turned up many times. The chain employs TRBV12-3 or TRBV12-4 and TRBJ1-2; a possible D gene is TRBD1 (6 bases). With 8 bases removed from V and 3 bases from J, the gap between germline ends came to 16 bases. The CDR3 spans 14 residues. The CDR3 DNA sequence: TGTGCCAGCTGGGACACCCGAACGTACTATGGCTACACCTTC. It specifies CASWDTRTYYGYTF.

This clonotype was seen more than once but under ten times. The chain carries TRBV20-1 and TRBJ2-7, with D tentatively TRBD1 or TRBD2 (5 bases each). The CDR3 runs 16 residues. Germline CDR1 reads DFQATT; CDR2 reads SNEGSKA (reference sequence). The V end was cut by 0 bases, the J end by 2 bases, with 17 bases between. The CDR3 protein is CSARDQAGTVPYEQYF. For the CDR3, the DNA is TGCAGTGCTAGAGACCAGGCCGGGACCGTACCCTACGAGCAGTACTTC.

This clonotype came up many times. The chain links TRBV7-9 to TRBJ1-6; 10 positions agree with TRBD1. Germline assignment: CDR1 SEHNR and CDR2 FQNEAQ (reference sequence). V gave up 5 bases and J gave up 7 bases; unmatched junction bases: 8. The CDR3 runs 16 residues. The DNA of the CDR3 is TGTGCCAGCAGCCCCACCGGACAGGGGGAGAATTCACCCCTCCACTTT. The encoded protein is CASSPTGQGENSPLHF.

A note on this clonotype: An end of the junction differs from the germline gene, which may be a read error. The chain joins TRBV28 to TRBJ1-5; a weak D match, TRBD1 (6 bases). Germline values: CDR1 MDHEN, CDR2 SYDVKM. The length of the CDR3 is 14 residues. The CDR3 nucleotides are TGTGCCAGCAGTTTCTTCAGGGGCAACCAGCCCCAGCATTTT. It encodes CASSFFRGNQPQHF.

The chain is built from TRBV6-1 and TRBJ1-5; D is unclear. Germline V gene sequence: CDR1 MNHNS, CDR2 SASEGT. V was trimmed by 5 bases and J by 6 bases, leaving 20 bases between them. The CDR3 loop spans 16 amino acids. The CDR3 sequence: CASSLSPELGFQPQHF. In nucleotides, the CDR3 is TGTGCCAGCAGTCTCTCTCCCGAATTGGGCTTTCAGCCCCAGCATTTT.

There are many counts of this clonotype. The chain couples TRBV30 to TRBJ1-1; no clear D gene. The CDR3 length is 14 residues. Germline values: CDR1 GTSNPN, CDR2 SVGIG (reference sequence). The ends were cut back, 2 bases at V and 2 bases at J, with 12 bases in the middle. The DNA of the CDR3 is TGTGCCTGGAGTCCCTCGACGGATAACACTGAAGCTTTCTTT. It is translated as CAWSPSTDNTEAFF.

This chain links TRBV6-5 with TRBJ1-1, with a possible D match to TRBD1 (5 bases). The CDR3 extends over 14 amino acids. The V gene's germline CDR1 is MNHEY and CDR2 SVGAGI. The ends were cut back, 4 bases at V and 4 bases at J, with 13 bases in the middle. Here the CDR3 DNA reads TGTGCCAGCAGTTGGGACTCCGGGAGCACTGAAGCTTTCTTT. This gives the protein CASSWDSGSTEAFF.